The source of this T cell receptor beta chain is a study of a mutant IDH1 vaccine in newly diagnosed glioma. Study-wide context: Sex distribution of treated patients was approximately 60% male and approximately 38% female; mean age was about 40 years. The study, taken as a whole, reports: There seemed to be no relation between pseudoprogression and changes in top peripheral T cell clonotypes.

Trimming took off 7 bases at V and 5 bases at J, with 17 bases between the two ends. The CDR3 contains 14 residues. Germline-derived CDR1 and CDR2 are MNHEY and SVGAGI. Stated time point: baseline, week 1 (first vaccination visit). Noted treatment: pre-vaccination baseline after standard-of-care therapy. New WHO grade 3 or 4 IDH1-mutant, ATRX-lost astrocytomas were present in all donors. Assay used: immunoSEQ multiplex PCR; TCRdb lists only in-frame clones, some missing. The repertoire has 30,000 to 40,000 clones, approximately 78% of them found once; the top ten carry 9% to 10%. As regards this clone: Its antigen remains unknown.

The material sequenced was PBMCs, taken from a glioma patient treated with radiotherapy, temozolomide or both. This sequence was found in a man aged 40-50 years with glioma. Some clones in this sample may be carry-over from other donors' samples. The gene calls are TRBV6-5 and TRBJ2-5; TRBD2 might be the D (7 bases). In DNA, the CDR3 is TGTGCCAGCACCTACCTCAGGGGAGGGGAGACCCAGTACTTC. This gives the protein CASTYLRGGETQYF.